These T cell receptor beta chains were read from a single sample in a study of beta chain features in type 1 diabetes. Sequenced by immunoSEQ multiplex PCR; TCRdb stores in-frame clones only, minus some. The sample lists around 14,000 clones, approximately 79% occurring once. The specimen was stem cell memory CD4+ T cells from blood. Every receptor here comes from a woman younger than 30 with type 1 diabetes. Both conserved end residues are part of each CDR3. The D gene is left open where the match is weak. A row's size may be missing; if present it is once, few, many or a size class.

TRBJ2-1 - - TRBV14 CASSRWGRGNEQFF TGTGCCAGCAGTAGGTGGGGCAGGGGCAATGAGCAGTTCTTC
TRBJ1-1 - TRBD1 TRBV29-1 CSVKAQGATEAFF TGCAGCGTTAAGGCTCAGGGGGCCACTGAAGCTTTCTTT
TRBJ2-7 - - TRBV7-2 CASRSGLEQYF TGTGCCAGCAGAAGTGGGCTTGAGCAGTACTTC
TRBJ2-1 - - TRBV10-3 CAISESFGGSGGYNEQFF TGTGCCATCAGTGAGTCGTTTGGCGGTAGCGGAGGGTACAATGAGCAGTTCTTC
TRBJ2-3 - - TRBV28 CASTSVSTDTQYF TGTGCCAGCACCTCAGTTAGCACAGATACGCAGTATTTT
TRBJ2-5 few - TRBV28 CASSSLRGRKETQYF TGTGCCAGCAGTTCCCTAAGGGGGAGAAAAGAGACCCAGTACTTC
TRBJ2-1 - TRBD2 TRBV28 CASSSLTSGRASRNEQFF TGTGCCAGCAGCTCTCTCACTAGCGGGAGGGCCTCGCGGAATGAGCAGTTCTTC
TRBJ2-4 - TRBD1 TRBV27 CASSLTDRADIQYF TGTGCCAGCAGTCTCACGGACAGGGCGGACATTCAGTACTTC
TRBJ2-2 - TRBD2 TRBV4-1 CASSRASGRANTGELFF TGCGCCAGCAGCCGGGCTAGCGGGAGGGCCAACACCGGGGAGCTGTTTTTT
TRBJ1-1 few - TRBV5-1 CASSSLQGSTEAFF TGCGCCAGCAGCTCCTTGCAGGGTTCCACTGAAGCTTTCTTT
TRBJ2-1 - TRBD2 TRBV29-1 CSAAESGRARNEQFF TGCAGCGCGGCTGAAAGCGGGAGGGCCCGGAATGAGCAGTTCTTC
TRBJ1-1 - - TRBV27 CASRGGRGRNTEAFF TGTGCCAGCAGGGGGGGGAGGGGACGGAACACTGAAGCTTTCTTT
TRBJ1-3 - - TRBV30 CACQRRLSGNTIYF TGTGCCTGTCAACGGAGACTCTCTGGAAACACCATATATTTT
TRBJ2-6 few - TRBV29-1 CSVQGGASGANVLTF TGCAGCGTCCAGGGGGGCGCCTCTGGGGCCAACGTCCTGACTTTC
TRBJ2-7 - TRBD2 TRBV29-1 CSVTPTSLREQYF TGCAGCGTAACCCCGACTAGCTTGAGGGAGCAGTACTTC
TRBJ2-1 - TRBD2 TRBV11-2 CASSSAGPYNEQFF TGTGCCAGCAGTTCAGCGGGACCCTACAATGAGCAGTTCTTC
TRBJ2-1 - - TRBV2 CASSEWPGSSFF TGTGCCAGCAGTGAATGGCCGGGGAGTTCGTTCTTC
TRBJ2-1 - - TRBV30 CAWSRRAPEQFF TGTGCCTGGAGTCGGAGAGCGCCAGAGCAGTTCTTC
TRBJ2-3 - - TRBV10-3 CAISESRTDTQYF TGTGCCATCAGTGAGTCGAGGACAGATACGCAGTATTTT
TRBJ2-2 - TRBD1 TRBV18 CASSPAGTANTGELFF TGTGCCAGCTCACCAGCCGGGACAGCGAACACCGGGGAGCTGTTTTTT
TRBJ2-7 - TRBD1 TRBV6-6 CASSSRDRHPKGEQYF TGTGCCAGCAGTTCCCGGGACAGGCATCCGAAGGGCGAGCAGTACTTC
TRBJ1-2 - - TRBV5-6 CASSLYPGSFYGYTF TGTGCCAGCAGCTTGTATCCAGGTTCCTTCTATGGCTACACCTTC
TRBJ2-3 few - TRBV6-6 CASTPRRITDTQYF TGTGCCAGCACTCCTAGACGGATCACAGATACGCAGTATTTT
TRBJ1-1 - TRBD1 TRBV30 CACKTGAGTEAFF TGTGCCTGCAAAACAGGGGCGGGAACTGAAGCTTTCTTT
TRBJ2-3 - - TRBV9 CASSVSGYTDTQYF TGTGCCAGCAGCGTCAGCGGTTACACAGATACGCAGTATTTT
TRBJ1-1 - - TRBV7-9 CASSLLDIMNTEAFF TGTGCCAGCAGCTTACTTGACATTATGAACACTGAAGCTTTCTTT
TRBJ2-1 - TRBD2 TRBV19 CASSLLALPYNEQFF TGTGCCAGTAGCTTACTAGCGTTACCCTACAATGAGCAGTTCTTC
TRBJ1-1 - - TRBV9 CASSPRGGRIPSTEAFF TGTGCCAGCAGCCCCCGCGGGGGGAGAATTCCGAGCACTGAAGCTTTCTTT
TRBJ2-5 - - TRBV7-2 CASSLDSETQYF TGTGCCAGCAGCTTGGACTCAGAGACCCAGTACTTC
TRBJ2-3 once TRBD2 TRBV7-9 CASSLGAGVGSTDTQYF TGTGCCAGCAGCTTGGGCGCGGGAGTAGGATCCACAGATACGCAGTATTTT
TRBJ1-2 - TRBD1 TRBV14 CASSRRNPRDSDYGYTF TGTGCCAGCAGCCGGAGGAACCCCCGGGACAGTGACTATGGCTACACCTTC
TRBJ1-1 - - TRBV5-1 CASSLAGRSSRAFF TGCGCCAGCAGCTTGGCGGGAAGGAGTTCCCGCGCTTTCTTT
TRBJ2-6 once - TRBV28 CASGQESSTGANVLTF TGTGCCAGCGGCCAGGAAAGCTCTACTGGGGCCAACGTCCTGACTTTC
TRBJ1-5 - - TRBV6-6 CASNGRGASQPQHF TGTGCCAGCAACGGGCGGGGGGCCAGTCAGCCCCAGCATTTT
TRBJ2-1 - TRBD1 TRBV19 CASSIEGQGANEQFF TGTGCCAGTAGTATAGAGGGACAGGGGGCGAATGAGCAGTTCTTC
TRBJ1-1 few - TRBV5-1 CASRIQENTEAFF TGCGCCAGCAGGATACAGGAGAACACTGAAGCTTTCTTT